This T cell receptor (beta chain) was profiled in a study of shared clonotypes between healthy human individuals. Findings and limits, study-wide: What naive subsets generally showed was a larger estimated richness than memory subsets showed. It was observed that 5% to 6% of naive CD4 clonotypes were shared across several donors. Researchers sampled blood only, noting tissue repertoires likely differ.

Measured with immunoSEQ multiplex PCR; TCRdb has only the in-frame clones, and not every one. Of roughly 1 million clones listed, around three quarters are singletons. Germline loops: CDR1 SNHLY, CDR2 FYNNEI. The CDR3 contains 14 residues. V dropped 6 bases and J dropped 8 bases, with 19 bases sitting between them. Regarding this clone: Its antigen is not known.

The V call is TRBV2, the J call TRBJ1-2; TRBD1 is a possible D gene (5 bases). The sequencing sample was made of memory CD4+ T cells from PBMCs. Specified subset: CD45RA-negative fraction. This TCR was sampled from a young man in good health. Some clones in this sample may be carry-over from other donors' samples. This CDR3 is CASSAQGQGGGYTF. CDR3 coding DNA: TGTGCCAGCAGCGCACAAGGGCAGGGTGGCGGCTACACCTTC.